The T cell receptor (beta chain) under discussion was sequenced for a study of a mutant IDH1 vaccine in newly diagnosed glioma. Study details: In weeks 1, 3, 5, 7, 11, 15, 19 and 23, patients were vaccinated. The first vaccination came 4-6 weeks after radiotherapy alone, or with temozolomide cycles. General observations from the study: Shifts in the top peripheral T cell clonotypes seemed unrelated to pseudoprogression. Vaccine-induced responses were seen in around 93% of patients, spanning several MHC alleles.

Profiling relied on immunoSEQ multiplex PCR, and the TCRdb table lists in-frame clones only, not all of them. There are around 30,000 clones in the sample; around 80% occur only once, and roughly 8% lies in the top ten. With respect to this clone: The antigen remains undetermined.

The time point was: week 23, last vaccination. Each vaccine dose was 300 ug of mutant IDH1 20-mer peptide, with topical imiquimod. The sequencing here drew on PBMCs, taken from a glioma patient whose treatment included an IDH1 peptide vaccine. The TCR was taken from a woman younger than 30 with glioma.

This CDR3 reads CAWNGPASYEQYF. The CDR3 DNA sequence: TGTGCCTGGAATGGACCGGCCTCCTACGAGCAGTACTTC. The V call is TRBV30, the J call TRBJ2-7; the D is unclear. This CDR3 has 13 amino acids. Germline V CDR1 and CDR2: GTSNPN, SVGIG (reference sequence). Trimming pared 4 bases from V and 0 bases from J, leaving 10 bases between.